What follows is one T cell receptor beta chain and its context. Its antigen remains unidentified. Assay used: immunoSEQ multiplex PCR; TCRdb lists only in-frame clones, some missing. The sample lists around 120,000 clones, 90% to 95% seen once, with under 3.5% in the top ten. This entry comes from a study of T cell responses to AZD1222 COVID-19 vaccine. Study outcomes and limitations: Spike as a whole was targeted by vaccine-associated CD4 TCRs, dominant at 160-218 and 743-854.

This material consisted of peripheral blood, taken on day 0 of AZD1222 vaccination. This receptor was obtained from an adult in good health.

The CDR3 DNA reads TGCAGCGCGGAATCCAGGGAGAGGGATTTTGGCTACACCTTC. It yields the protein CSAESRERDFGYTF. The chain employs TRBV29-1 and TRBJ1-2, with D maybe TRBD1 (5 bases). CDR3 length: 14 residues. V was shortened by 7 bases and J by 7 bases, with 22 bases between the two germline ends. Germline values: CDR1 SQVTM, CDR2 ANQGSEA.